The text below deals with one T cell receptor beta chain. Germline is not matched at one junction end, which may reflect a read error. This PCR relied on a set of 60 Vbeta primers and 13 Jbeta primers. The repertoire was sequenced with immunoSEQ multiplex PCR; TCRdb's copy has only in-frame clones and lacks some. This table has about 180,000 clones, roughly 84% appearing once. These data come from a study of cytomegalovirus exposure and HLA in healthy donors. This TCR derives from a boy aged 2 to 10 in good health and CMV-seronegative. The sample was PBMCs.

The CDR3 reads CASSPPMGQGNAEAFF. The CDR3 DNA reads as TGTGCCAGCTCACCACCCATGGGACAGGGGAACGCTGAAGCTTTCTTT. The gene calls are TRBV18 and TRBJ1-1; TRBD1 matches at 10 bases. Germline values: CDR1 KGHSH, CDR2 LQKENI. This CDR3 has 16 residues. Variable domain in full (rest from reference TRBV18 and TRBJ1-1): NAGVMQNPRHLVRRRGQEARLRCSPMKGHSHVYWYRQLPEEGLKFMVYLQKENIIDESGMPKERFSAEFPKEGPSILRIQQVVRGDSAAYFCASSPPMGQGNAEAFFGQGTRLTVV.